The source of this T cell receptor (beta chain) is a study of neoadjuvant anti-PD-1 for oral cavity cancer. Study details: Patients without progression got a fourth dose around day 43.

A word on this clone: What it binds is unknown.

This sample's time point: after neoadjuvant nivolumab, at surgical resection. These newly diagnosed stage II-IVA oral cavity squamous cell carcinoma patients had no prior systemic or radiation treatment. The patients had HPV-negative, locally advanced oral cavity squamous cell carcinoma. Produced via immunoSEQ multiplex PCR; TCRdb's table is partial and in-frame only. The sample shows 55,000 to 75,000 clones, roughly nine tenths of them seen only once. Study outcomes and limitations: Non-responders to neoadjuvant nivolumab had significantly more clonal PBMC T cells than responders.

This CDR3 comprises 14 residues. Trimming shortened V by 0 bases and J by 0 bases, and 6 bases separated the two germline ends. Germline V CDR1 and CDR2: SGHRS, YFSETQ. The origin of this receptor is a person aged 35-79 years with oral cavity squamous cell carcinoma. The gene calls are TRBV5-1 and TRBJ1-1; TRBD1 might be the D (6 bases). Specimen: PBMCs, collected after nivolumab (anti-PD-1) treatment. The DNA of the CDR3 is TGCGCCAGCAGCTTGGGACAGGTGAACACTGAAGCTTTCTTT. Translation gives CASSLGQVNTEAFF.